These 10 T cell receptor beta chains were sequenced from one sample in a study of prognosis after radiotherapy for stage I lung cancer. It was by two-round multiplex PCR that TCR beta CDR3 was amplified from genomic DNA. Primers were specific to each TRBV and TRBJ gene in first-round PCR. MiXCR was run by TCRdb on the multiplex PCR reads, yielding one entry per CDR3 protein. The sample holds some 56,000 distinct CDR3 sequences, about 26% seen once. The sample in question was PBMCs, obtained before or after stereotactic body radiation therapy (not recorded which). The receptor set was obtained from a donor of 50 years or more with non-small cell lung cancer.

This clonotype was observed at least ten times. The rearrangement joins TRBV30 to TRBJ1-6, with D unresolved. Germline CDR1 GTSNPN, CDR2 SVGIG (reference sequence). The ends were cut back, 2 bases at V and 10 bases at J, with 12 bases in the middle. CDR3 length: 13 amino acids. The CDR3 bases are TGTGCCTGGAGTCAGAGGTCGGGGTCACCCCTCCACTTT. This gives the protein CAWSQRSGSPLHF.

About this clonotype: It may be a read error: a sequence one base away is much more abundant. The rearrangement uses TRBV6-5 and TRBJ1-1, with D perhaps matching TRBD1 (5 bases). The V gene lost 2 bases and the J gene lost 5 bases, with 9 bases spanning the gap. The germline V gene encodes CDR1 MNHEY and CDR2 SVGAGI. CDR3 length: 13 residues. CDR3 sequence (DNA): TGTGCCAGCAGTTACGAGGGGTTAACTGAAGCTTTCTTT. Protein: CASSYEGLTEAFF.

This clonotype appeared many times. The chain carries TRBV28 and TRBJ1-2, with TRBD1 matching 9 bases. Germline V gene lookup returns CDR1 MDHEN and CDR2 SYDVKM. This CDR3 comprises 14 residues. V shed 4 bases, J shed 8 bases, and the junction held 8 bases outside the gene matches. The CDR3 loop is CASSSTGGAGGYTF. CDR3 in DNA: TGTGCCAGCAGTTCCACAGGGGGCGCGGGGGGCTACACCTTC.

At least ten counts were recorded for this clonotype. The V gene is TRBV6-1, the J gene TRBJ1-1; a possible D gene is TRBD1 (5 bases). Germline CDR1 reads MNHNS; CDR2 reads SASEGT. CDR3 length: 13 residues. V gave up 7 bases and J gave up 0 bases, with 9 bases separating them. The CDR3 DNA is TGTGCCAGCATGGGGGGGATGAACACTGAAGCTTTCTTT. Translation: CASMGGMNTEAFF.

This clonotype has a count of ten or more. The chain links TRBV6-2 or TRBV6-3 to TRBJ1-2, with D uncertain. From germline, CDR1 is MNHEY and CDR2 SVGEGT. V was clipped by 6 bases and J by 1 base, with 18 bases between them. The CDR3 sequence is 16 residues long. This chain's CDR3 is CASRKLATGVNYGYTF. CDR3 in DNA: TGTGCCAGCAGGAAATTAGCGACGGGTGTTAACTATGGCTACACCTTC.

The chain uses TRBV18 and TRBJ2-1; 7 positions agree with TRBD2. V lost 2 bases to trimming and J lost 8 bases; unmatched junction nucleotides: 6. CDR1 KGHSH and CDR2 LQKENI come from the germline V gene. This CDR3 contains 14 residues. The CDR3 protein is CASSPGEGSDEQFF. CDR3 nucleotides: TGTGCCAGCTCACCAGGGGAGGGGTCCGATGAGCAGTTCTTC.

Regarding this clonotype: Compared with germline, one end of the junction differs, possibly owing to a read error. The chain is built from TRBV6-9 and TRBJ1-5; weak D call: TRBD1 (5 bases). CDR1 is MNHGY and CDR2 is SVAAGI in the germline V gene. The CDR3 length is 14 residues. CDR3 nucleotide sequence: TGTGCCAGCAGTTACGGGACCTTCAATAAGCCCCAGCATTTT. Translated, it gives CASSYGTFNKPQHF.

This clonotype appeared a single time. A much bigger clone sits one base away, suggesting this may be a read error. The CDR3 reads CASSIDEAGGWSDTQYF. The CDR3 DNA reads as TGTGCCAGTAGTATAGATGAGGCGGGGGGCTGGTCCGATACGCAGTATTTT. The V and J genes are TRBV19 and TRBJ2-3; 8 nucleotides agree with TRBD2. The CDR3 consists of 17 residues. Unmatched junction bases numbered 11, after V lost 0 bases and J lost 6 bases. Germline CDR1 LNHDA, CDR2 SQIVND (reference sequence).

This clonotype occurred many times. This chain joins TRBV20-1 and TRBJ1-5; D possibly corresponds to TRBD1 (6 bases). The germline CDR1 and CDR2 sequences are DFQATT and SNEGSKA (reference sequence). CDR3 length: 15 residues. The V end was cut by 4 bases, the J end by 5 bases, with 18 bases between. CDR3 DNA: TGCAGTGCTATTACAGGGCTGCAGTACGATCAGCCCCAGCATTTT. Its translation is CSAITGLQYDQPQHF.

This clonotype was found many times. The DNA of the CDR3 is TGTGCCAGCAGCTTATGGGGGGGGAGCAATCAGCCCCAGCATTTT. Its protein product is CASSLWGGSNQPQHF. The chain employs TRBV7-8 and TRBJ1-5; possibly TRBD1 for D (5 bases). Germline V gives CDR1 SGHVS, CDR2 FQNEAQ. The V end was cut by 2 bases, the J end by 1 base, with 9 bases between. CDR3 length: 15 amino acids.